A selection of T cell receptor beta chains follows, all from one sample in a study of Graves' ophthalmopathy and Graves' hyperthyroidism. TCRdb analysed the multiplex PCR reads with MiXCR anew, one entry per CDR3 protein. The sample shows roughly 610,000 distinct CDR3 sequences, approximately 22% of them seen only once. The material sequenced was peripheral blood. Source of these receptors: a woman aged 18-35 years with stable Graves' hyperthyroidism. Some clones in this sample may be carry-over from other donors' samples. Both conserved end residues are part of each CDR3. The D gene is left open where the match is weak. A clone size is listed for some rows: how often the clone was seen (once, few, many), or a class if it is expanded.

j_call d_call clone_size v_call cdr3_aa cdr3_nt
TRBJ1-5 TRBD1 many TRBV27 CASSLGQGSDQPQHF TGTGCCAGCAGTTTGGGACAGGGGTCCGATCAGCCCCAGCATTTT
TRBJ2-7 . . TRBV19 CASSISAFYEQYF TGTGCCAGTAGTATCTCAGCATTCTACGAGCAGTACTTC
TRBJ2-2 TRBD1 many TRBV6-1 CASRLGQGATGELFF TGTGCCAGCAGATTGGGACAGGGGGCCACCGGGGAGCTGTTTTTT
TRBJ2-5 . many TRBV19 CASSILRGETQYF TGTGCCAGTAGTATACTTCGAGGAGAGACCCAGTACTTC
TRBJ1-1 . many TRBV20-1 CSARGTLNTEAFF TGCAGTGCTAGAGGGACGTTGAACACTGAAGCTTTCTTT
TRBJ2-6 TRBD1 many TRBV12-3/TRBV12-4 CAIGTASGANVLTF TGTGCCATTGGGACAGCCTCTGGGGCCAACGTCCTGACTTTC
TRBJ2-5 . . TRBV7-8 CASSAADLQETQYF TGTGCCAGCAGCGCTGCGGACCTCCAAGAGACCCAGTACTTC
TRBJ1-2 . . TRBV28 CASKIGGTPTRLSYGYTF TGTGCCAGCAAGATCGGGGGGACACCTACCCGCCTCTCCTATGGCTACACCTTC
TRBJ2-2 . many TRBV30 CAWSVEGHGELFF TGTGCCTGGAGTGTCGAGGGGCACGGGGAGCTGTTTTTT
TRBJ1-1 TRBD1 many TRBV12-3/TRBV12-4 CASKPTGEYGAFF TGTGCCAGCAAACCGACAGGGGAATATGGGGCTTTCTTT
TRBJ2-5 . . TRBV6-1 CASIRVPGVDSETQYF TGTGCCAGCATAAGGGTTCCAGGGGTGGATTCAGAGACCCAGTACTTC
TRBJ1-1 . many TRBV6-5 CASNRRQEMNTEAFF TGTGCCAGCAACAGAAGACAGGAGATGAACACTGAAGCTTTCTTT
TRBJ1-2 . many TRBV6-1 CASSTLGYYGYTF TGTGCCAGCAGTACACTTGGGTACTATGGCTACACCTTC
TRBJ1-2 TRBD1 . TRBV28 CASSFKLPTRDRGYGYTF TGTGCCAGCAGTTTTAAGCTGCCGACCCGGGACAGGGGCTATGGCTACACCTTC
TRBJ1-2 . many TRBV27 CASSSHLARGANYGYTF TGTGCCAGCAGTTCACACCTCGCCAGGGGCGCTAACTATGGCTACACCTTC
TRBJ2-6 TRBD1 many TRBV6-5 CASGTGNSGANVLTF TGTGCCAGCGGGACAGGGAACTCTGGGGCCAACGTCCTGACTTTC
TRBJ1-2 TRBD1 many TRBV30 CAWRRQGEYGYTF TGTGCCTGGAGGCGGCAGGGGGAGTATGGCTACACCTTC
TRBJ1-1 TRBD1 . TRBV6-1 CASSTGGENTEAFF TGTGCCAGCTCAACAGGGGGGGAGAACACTGAAGCTTTCTTT
TRBJ2-5 . many TRBV6-1 CASSEQGRYQETQYF TGTGCCAGCAGTGAACAGGGGAGGTACCAAGAGACCCAGTACTTC
TRBJ1-3 . few TRBV6-2/TRBV6-3 CASSPALAGNTIYF TGTGCCAGCAGTCCCGCCCTTGCGGGAAACACCATATATTTT
TRBJ2-2 TRBD2 . TRBV2 CASSESSGTRELWF TGTGCCAGCAGTGAATCTAGCGGGACGAGGGAGCTGTGGTTT
TRBJ2-2 . . TRBV12-3/TRBV12-4 CASRYSGAGELFF TGTGCCAGCAGGTATTCTGGCGCCGGGGAGCTGTTTTTT
TRBJ2-5 . . TRBV12-3/TRBV12-4 CASSLNTVQTQYF TGTGCCAGCAGTTTAAACACGGTCCAGACCCAGTACTTC
TRBJ1-2 . . TRBV20-1 CSARDVGGNGYTF TGCAGTGCTAGAGATGTGGGGGGGAATGGCTACACCTTC
TRBJ1-2 TRBD1 many TRBV29-1 CSVEGYRTGEYGYTF TGCAGCGTTGAAGGATATAGAACAGGGGAGTATGGCTACACCTTC